Below, 6 T cell receptor beta chains from the same sample are listed, as sequenced in a study of siplizumab effects on memory and regulatory T cells. The assay was immunoSEQ multiplex PCR, and TCRdb's table has in-frame clones only and misses some. The sample lists tens of thousands of clones, 95% occurring once. The sample was CD8+ T cells sorted from blood. These receptors all come from a human donor in good health.

In its sample, this clone was seen once. V is TRBV7-8 and J is TRBJ2-1; 9 nucleotides line up with TRBD2. V shed 5 bases and J 8 bases; nucleotides not matched to a gene: 13. The CDR3 runs 16 residues. Germline V gives CDR1 SGHVS, CDR2 FQNEAQ. Here the CDR3 reads CASSTALAGGFDEQFF. The CDR3 bases are TGTGCCAGCAGCACGGCGTTGGCGGGAGGGTTCGATGAGCAGTTCTTC.

The CDR3 is CASSFGQGDYGYTF. DNA of the CDR3: TGCGCCAGCAGCTTCGGTCAGGGTGACTATGGCTACACCTTC. The V call is TRBV5-1, the J call TRBJ1-2, with a tentative D call TRBD1 (5 bases). The germline V and J ends were trimmed by 2 bases and 3 bases, with 11 bases remaining between them. The CDR3 runs to 14 residues. Germline V gene data show CDR1 as SGHRS and CDR2 as YFSETQ.

This chain joins TRBV6-5 and TRBJ2-3; weak D call: TRBD2 (6 bases). The CDR3 totals 15 residues. The V gene's germline CDR1 is MNHEY and CDR2 SVGAGI. The V and J ends lost 0 bases and 6 bases respectively, with 13 bases between them. The CDR3 here is CASSYSRGAGDTQYF. The CDR3, as DNA: TGTGCCAGCAGTTACTCGAGGGGCGCGGGGGATACGCAGTATTTT.

The rearrangement joins TRBV9 to TRBJ2-1; TRBD1 matches at 7 bases. The CDR3 covers 13 residues. V trimming: 3 bases; J trimming: 8 bases; junction bases outside the gene matches: 5. CDR1 SGDLS and CDR2 YYNGEE come from the germline V gene. The CDR3 protein is CASSETGKDEQFF. In DNA form, the CDR3 reads TGTGCCAGCAGCGAGACAGGGAAGGATGAGCAGTTCTTC.

The chain combines TRBV6-1 with TRBJ2-3; D is perhaps TRBD1 (9 bases). Per germline, CDR1 MNHNS and CDR2 SASEGT. The V gene lost 1 base and the J gene lost 6 bases, with 17 bases spanning the gap. The CDR3 is made up of 16 amino acids. As DNA, the CDR3 is TGTGCCAGCAGTGAAGTAGCGGGACAGGGAGACGATACGCAGTATTTT. Its protein is CASSEVAGQGDDTQYF.

The rearrangement links TRBV21-1 to TRBJ1-4; no check of the table's D call, TRBD1, against the DNA was made. TRBV21-1 is assigned pseudogene status. The CDR3 contains 18 residues. The CDR3 sequence: CASSKLLSLGQGGEKLFF. The CDR3 nucleotides read TGTGCCAGCAGCAAATTGTTGAGTCTTGGACAGGGCGGTGAAAAACTGTTTTTT.